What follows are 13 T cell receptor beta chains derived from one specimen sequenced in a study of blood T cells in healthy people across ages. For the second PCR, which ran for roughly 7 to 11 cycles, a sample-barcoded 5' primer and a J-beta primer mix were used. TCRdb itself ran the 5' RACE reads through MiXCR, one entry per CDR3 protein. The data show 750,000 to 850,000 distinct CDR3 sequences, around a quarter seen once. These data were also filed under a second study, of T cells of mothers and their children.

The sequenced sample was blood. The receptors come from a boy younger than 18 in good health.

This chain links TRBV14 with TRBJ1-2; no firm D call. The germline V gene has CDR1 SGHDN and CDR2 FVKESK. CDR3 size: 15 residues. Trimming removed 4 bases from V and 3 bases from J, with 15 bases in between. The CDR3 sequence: CASSPSSRSDYGYTF. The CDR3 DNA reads TGTGCCAGCAGCCCCTCGTCCAGGTCGGACTATGGCTACACCTTC.

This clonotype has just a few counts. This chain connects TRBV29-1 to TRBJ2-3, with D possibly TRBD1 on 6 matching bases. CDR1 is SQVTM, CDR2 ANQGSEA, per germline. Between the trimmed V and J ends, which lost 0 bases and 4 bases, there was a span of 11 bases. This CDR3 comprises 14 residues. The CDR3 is CSVEDRGTADTQYF. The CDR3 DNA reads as TGCAGCGTTGAAGACAGGGGTACAGCAGATACGCAGTATTTT.

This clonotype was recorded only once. The CDR3 region is CASSLLTSGGAQEQYF. In DNA, the CDR3 is TGTGCCAGCAGCTTACTTACTAGCGGGGGGGCTCAAGAGCAGTACTTC. The V and J genes are TRBV7-8 and TRBJ2-7; 13 bases line up with TRBD2. The V segment lost 2 bases and the J segment 7 bases; nucleotides outside the gene matches: 8. This CDR3 comprises 16 residues. Germline-derived CDR1 and CDR2 are SGHVS and FQNEAQ.

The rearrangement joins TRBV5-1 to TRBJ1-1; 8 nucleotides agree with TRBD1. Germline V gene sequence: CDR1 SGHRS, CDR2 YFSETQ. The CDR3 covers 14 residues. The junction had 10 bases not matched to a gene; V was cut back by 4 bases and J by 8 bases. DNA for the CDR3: TGCGCCAGCAGCACAACCTGGACAGGGAACGAAGCTTTCTTT. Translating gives CASSTTWTGNEAFF.

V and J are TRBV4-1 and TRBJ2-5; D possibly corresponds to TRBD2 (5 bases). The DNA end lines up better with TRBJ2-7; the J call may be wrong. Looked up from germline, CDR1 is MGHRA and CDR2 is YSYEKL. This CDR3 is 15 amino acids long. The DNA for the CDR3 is TGCGCCAGCAGCCAATCGAAGATGGGAGCCTACGAGCAGTACTTC. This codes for CASSQSKMGAYEQYF.

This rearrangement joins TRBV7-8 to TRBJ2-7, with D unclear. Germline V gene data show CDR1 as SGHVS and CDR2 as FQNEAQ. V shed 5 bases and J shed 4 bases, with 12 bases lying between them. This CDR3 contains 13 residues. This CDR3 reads CASSPRKTYEQYF. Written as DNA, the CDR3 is TGTGCCAGCAGCCCGCGGAAAACGTACGAGCAGTACTTC.

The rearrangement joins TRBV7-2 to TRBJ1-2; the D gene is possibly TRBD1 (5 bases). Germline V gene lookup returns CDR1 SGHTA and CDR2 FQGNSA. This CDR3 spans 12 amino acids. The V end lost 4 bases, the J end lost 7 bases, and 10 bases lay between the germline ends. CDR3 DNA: TGTGCCAGCAGCTACCAGGGAAGTGGCTACACCTTC. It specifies CASSYQGSGYTF.

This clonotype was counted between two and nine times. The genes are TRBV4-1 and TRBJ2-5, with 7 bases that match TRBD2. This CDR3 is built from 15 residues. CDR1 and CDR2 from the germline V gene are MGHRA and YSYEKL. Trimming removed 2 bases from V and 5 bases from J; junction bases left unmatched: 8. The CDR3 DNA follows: TGCGCCAGCAGCCAATTATGGCTAGCGGTGGAGACCCAGTACTTC. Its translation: CASSQLWLAVETQYF.

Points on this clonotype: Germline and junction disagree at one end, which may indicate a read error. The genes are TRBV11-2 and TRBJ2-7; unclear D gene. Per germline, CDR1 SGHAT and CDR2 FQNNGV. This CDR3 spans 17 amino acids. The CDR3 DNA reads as TGTGCCAGCAGCTCCCTTCGGTTTAGTGAGGTGTCCTACGAGCAGTACTTT. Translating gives CASSSLRFSEVSYEQYF.

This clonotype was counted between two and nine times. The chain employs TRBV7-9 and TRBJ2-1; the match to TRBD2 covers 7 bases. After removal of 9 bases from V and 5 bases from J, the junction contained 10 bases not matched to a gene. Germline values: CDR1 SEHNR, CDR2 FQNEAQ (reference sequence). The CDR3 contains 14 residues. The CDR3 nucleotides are TGTGCCAGTAGGACCGGACTAGGCCACAATGAGCAGTTCTTC. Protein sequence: CASRTGLGHNEQFF.

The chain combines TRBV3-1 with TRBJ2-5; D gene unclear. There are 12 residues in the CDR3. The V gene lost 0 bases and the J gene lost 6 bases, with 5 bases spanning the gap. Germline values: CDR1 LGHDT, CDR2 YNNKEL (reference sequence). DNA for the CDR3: TGTGCCAGCAGCCAAGATCGGCAGACCCAGTACTTC. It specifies CASSQDRQTQYF.

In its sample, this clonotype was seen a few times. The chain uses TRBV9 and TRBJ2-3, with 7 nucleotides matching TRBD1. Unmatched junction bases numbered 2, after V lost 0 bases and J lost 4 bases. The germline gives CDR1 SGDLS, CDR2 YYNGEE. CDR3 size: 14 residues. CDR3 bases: TGTGCCAGCAGCGTAGAAGGGGGCCCAGATACGCAGTATTTT. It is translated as CASSVEGGPDTQYF.

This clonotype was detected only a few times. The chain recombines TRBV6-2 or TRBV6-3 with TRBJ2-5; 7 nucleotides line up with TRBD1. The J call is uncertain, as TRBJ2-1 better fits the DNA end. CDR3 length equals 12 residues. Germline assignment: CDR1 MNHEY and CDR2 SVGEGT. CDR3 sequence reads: CASSYPRQGQFF. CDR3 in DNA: TGTGCCAGCAGTTACCCGCGACAGGGCCAGTTCTTC.